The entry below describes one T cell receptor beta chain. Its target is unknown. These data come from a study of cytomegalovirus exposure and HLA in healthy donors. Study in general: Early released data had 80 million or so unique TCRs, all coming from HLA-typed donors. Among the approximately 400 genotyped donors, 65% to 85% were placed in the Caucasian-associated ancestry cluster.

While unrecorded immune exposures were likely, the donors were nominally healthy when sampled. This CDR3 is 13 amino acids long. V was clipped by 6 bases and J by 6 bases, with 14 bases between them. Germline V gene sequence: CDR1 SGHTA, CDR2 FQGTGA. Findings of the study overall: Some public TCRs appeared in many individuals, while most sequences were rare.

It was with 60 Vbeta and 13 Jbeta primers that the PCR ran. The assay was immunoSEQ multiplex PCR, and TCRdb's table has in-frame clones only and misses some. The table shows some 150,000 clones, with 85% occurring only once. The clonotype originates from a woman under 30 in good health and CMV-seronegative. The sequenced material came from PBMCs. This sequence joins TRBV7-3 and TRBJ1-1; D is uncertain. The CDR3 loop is CASRLTRRAEAFF. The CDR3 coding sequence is TGTGCCAGCAGGCTAACAAGGCGGGCTGAAGCTTTCTTT.